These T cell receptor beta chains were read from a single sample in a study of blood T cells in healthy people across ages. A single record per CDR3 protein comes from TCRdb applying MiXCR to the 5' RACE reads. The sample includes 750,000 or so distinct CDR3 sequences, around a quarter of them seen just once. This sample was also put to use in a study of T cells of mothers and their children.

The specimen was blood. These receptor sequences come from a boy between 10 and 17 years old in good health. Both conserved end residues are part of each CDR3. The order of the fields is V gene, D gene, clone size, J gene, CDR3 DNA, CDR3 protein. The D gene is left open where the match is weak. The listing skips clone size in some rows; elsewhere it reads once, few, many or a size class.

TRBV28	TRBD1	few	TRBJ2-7	TGTGCCAGCAGTTTACCAGGTGGAGGGACAGGGGCCCACGAGCAGTACTTC	CASSLPGGGTGAHEQYF
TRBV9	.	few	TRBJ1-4	TGTGCCAGCAGCGGGGGGGGTCCAAAACTGTTTTTT	CASSGGGPKLFF
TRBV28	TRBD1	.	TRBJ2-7	TGTGCCAGCAGTTCCCCGCGTAAGGACAGGGGGCGATACGAGCAGTACTTC	CASSSPRKDRGRYEQYF
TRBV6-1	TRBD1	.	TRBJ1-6	TGTGCCAGCACTACAGTAAGACAGGGAAATTCACCCCTCCACTTT	CASTTVRQGNSPLHF
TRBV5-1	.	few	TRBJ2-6	TGCGCCAGCAGCGACCCCAGGACCACTGGGGCCAACGTCCTGACTTTC	CASSDPRTTGANVLTF
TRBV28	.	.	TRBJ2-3	TGTGCCAGCAGTTCCCAGGGTCTTGGTTCAGATACGCAGTATTTT	CASSSQGLGSDTQYF
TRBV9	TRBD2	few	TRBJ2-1	TGTGCCAGCAGCGGAGAGCTCTCTAGCGGGGAGCGGAATGAGCAGTTCTTC	CASSGELSSGERNEQFF
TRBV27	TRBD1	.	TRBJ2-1	TGTGCCAGCGATGCACAGGGGGCAATCGCAGGAAATGGGCAGTTCTTC	CASDAQGAIAGNGQFF
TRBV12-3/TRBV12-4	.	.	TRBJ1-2	TGTGCCAGCAGTTTGTGGGACTATGGCTACACCTTC	CASSLWDYGYTF
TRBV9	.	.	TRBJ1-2	TGTGCCAGCAGCGTTGCGTCCAGAGACTATGGCTACACCTTC	CASSVASRDYGYTF
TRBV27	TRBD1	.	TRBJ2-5	TGTGCCAGCAGTACCTGGACAGGGGAGACCCAGTACTTC	CASSTWTGETQYF
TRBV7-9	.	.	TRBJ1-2	TGTGCCAGCAGCTACGTAATACAGGGCCTTCATGGCTACACCTTC	CASSYVIQGLHGYTF
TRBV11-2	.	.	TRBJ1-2	TGTGCCAGCAGCTTAGCCTACGGGGGTCCCTTAGATGGCTACACCTTC	CASSLAYGGPLDGYTF
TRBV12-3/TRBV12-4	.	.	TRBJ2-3	TGTGCCAGCAGTTTAGGCCAGGCAGTAACAGATACGCAGTATTTT	CASSLGQAVTDTQYF
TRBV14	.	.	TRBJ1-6	TGTGCCAGCAGCCAAGTGGGGAATTCACCCCTCCACTTT	CASSQVGNSPLHF
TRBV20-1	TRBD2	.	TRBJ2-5	TGCAGTGCTTGGACTAGCGGGGGAGGGGAGACCCAGTACTTC	CSAWTSGGGETQYF
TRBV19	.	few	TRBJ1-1	TGTGCCAGTAGTATAGGAGGGACACCTGAGGTCTGGAACACTGAAGCTTTCTTT	CASSIGGTPEVWNTEAFF
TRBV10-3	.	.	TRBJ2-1	TGTGCCATCAGTGATCCTACGGGGAGACGGCCCTACAATGAGCAGTTCTTC	CAISDPTGRRPYNEQFF
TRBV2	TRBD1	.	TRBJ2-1	TGTGCCAGCAGCGAGACGGGACAGGGGTTCGATGAGCAGTTCTTC	CASSETGQGFDEQFF
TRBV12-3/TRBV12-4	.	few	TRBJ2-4	TGTGCCAGCAGTTTAGATCTGGGGAGGAACATTCAGTACTTC	CASSLDLGRNIQYF
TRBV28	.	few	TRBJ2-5	TGTGCCAGCATAAGACGGGGTATTGAGGGGACCCAGTACTTC	CASIRRGIEGTQYF
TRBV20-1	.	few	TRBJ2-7	TGCAGTGCACGGGACGGGGGCGGTGAGCAGTACTTC	CSARDGGGEQYF
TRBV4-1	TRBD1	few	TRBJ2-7	TGCGCCAGCCGGCGGACAGGGAGCTACGAGCAGTACTTC	CASRRTGSYEQYF
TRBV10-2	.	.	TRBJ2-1	TGCGCCAGCAGTGAGTCCGGCTATTGGGGGGATGAGCAGTTCTTC	CASSESGYWGDEQFF
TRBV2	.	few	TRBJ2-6	TGTGCCAGCAGTGTCGAGATCTCTGGGGCCAACGTCCTGACTTTC	CASSVEISGANVLTF
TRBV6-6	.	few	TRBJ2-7	TGTGCCAGCCTCTCCTATTCCTACGAGCAGTACTTC	CASLSYSYEQYF
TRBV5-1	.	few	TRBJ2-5	TGCGCCAGCAGCCTGATCAGGGCAAAGGCGGAGACCCAGTACTTC	CASSLIRAKAETQYF
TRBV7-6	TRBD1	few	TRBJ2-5	TGTGCCAGCAGCTTAAAAGGGGGCAGGGAGACCCAGTACTTC	CASSLKGGRETQYF
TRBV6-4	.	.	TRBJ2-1	TGTGCCAGCAGTCCCCGGGACGGATCCTACAATGAGCAGTTCTTC	CASSPRDGSYNEQFF
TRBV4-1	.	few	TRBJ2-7	TGCGCCAGCAGCCAAGTTTCGGGAGCGGGCCCCTACGAGCAGTACTTC	CASSQVSGAGPYEQYF
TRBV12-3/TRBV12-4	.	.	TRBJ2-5	TGTGCCAGCAGCCGCGCGGGCGGGGACAGTTTTTGGGAGACCCAGTACTTC	CASSRAGGDSFWETQYF
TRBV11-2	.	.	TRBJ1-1	TGTGCCAGCAGCTTAGGGGGAGAGACCTCTGAAGCTTTCTTT	CASSLGGETSEAFF
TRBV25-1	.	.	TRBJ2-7	TGTGCCAGCAGTGAAACCGGGATTACCTACGAGCAGTACTTC	CASSETGITYEQYF
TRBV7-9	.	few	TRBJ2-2	TGTGCCAGCAGCGGGGCGGAGAACACCGGGGAGCTGTTTTTT	CASSGAENTGELFF